This T cell receptor (beta chain) was observed in a study of CD8 T cells in Susac syndrome. Study at large: Among sequenced Susac syndrome patients, more than 5 had active disease and roughly eight were in remission.

About 0.45 to 1 ug RNA was reverse transcribed with random hexamers. TCRdb ran MiXCR on the immunoSEQ multiplex PCR reads and lists one entry per CDR3 protein. The sample has about 140,000 distinct CDR3 sequences; roughly 94% are singletons. Details on this clonotype: Antigen: not known.

The study's findings and limits: It was acknowledged in the study that its TCR sequencing and HLA analysis involved a relatively small number of individuals.

TCR beta was sequenced from blood CD8+ and CD4+ T cells. Per germline, CDR1 SGDLS and CDR2 YYNGEE. V was shortened by 7 bases and J by 6 bases, with 16 bases between the two germline ends. This CDR3 contains 13 residues. Specimen: CD4+ T cells from PBMCs. This receptor was obtained from a human donor with Susac syndrome. V and J are TRBV9 and TRBJ1-2; D is unclear. CDR3 sequence (DNA): TGTGCCAGCTATGAGCGGGCTTACCATGGCTACACCTTC. Its translation is CASYERAYHGYTF.